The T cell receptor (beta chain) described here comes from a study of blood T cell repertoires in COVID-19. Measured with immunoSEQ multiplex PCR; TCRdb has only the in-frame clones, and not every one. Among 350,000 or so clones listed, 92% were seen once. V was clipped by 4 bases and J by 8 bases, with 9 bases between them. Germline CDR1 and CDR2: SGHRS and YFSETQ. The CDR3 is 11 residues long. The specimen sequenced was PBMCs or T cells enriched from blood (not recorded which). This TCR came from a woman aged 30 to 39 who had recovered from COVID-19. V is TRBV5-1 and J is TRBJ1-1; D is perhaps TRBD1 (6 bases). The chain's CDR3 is CASSEGTEAFF. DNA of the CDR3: TGCGCCAGCAGCGAAGGGACAGAAGCTTTCTTT.